This T cell receptor beta chain is from a study of a mutant IDH1 vaccine in newly diagnosed glioma. Study summary: It was radiotherapy, temozolomide, or both that patients received previously, with most receiving both.

Described time point: baseline, week 1 (first vaccination visit). Regarding treatment: pre-vaccination baseline after standard-of-care therapy. Broader study findings: Top peripheral T cell clonotype shifts appeared unrelated to pseudoprogression.

The trim removed 5 bases at V and 4 bases at J, leaving 6 bases unmatched. The CDR3 is 15 amino acids. Germline values: CDR1 LNHDA, CDR2 SQIVND (reference sequence). Clones were sequenced by immunoSEQ multiplex PCR, and TCRdb holds only the in-frame ones, with some missing. The data show about 69,000 clones, 65% to 90% seen once. For this clone: Its target is not known.

The sequencing used PBMCs, collected from a glioma patient treated with radiotherapy, temozolomide or both. The gene calls are TRBV19 and TRBJ1-5; 9 bases match TRBD1. The clonotype was recovered from a man under 40 with glioma. The CDR3 coding sequence is TGTGCCAGTAGTCCCGGGACAGGGTCTAATCAGCCCCAGCATTTT. The encoded protein is CASSPGTGSNQPQHF.